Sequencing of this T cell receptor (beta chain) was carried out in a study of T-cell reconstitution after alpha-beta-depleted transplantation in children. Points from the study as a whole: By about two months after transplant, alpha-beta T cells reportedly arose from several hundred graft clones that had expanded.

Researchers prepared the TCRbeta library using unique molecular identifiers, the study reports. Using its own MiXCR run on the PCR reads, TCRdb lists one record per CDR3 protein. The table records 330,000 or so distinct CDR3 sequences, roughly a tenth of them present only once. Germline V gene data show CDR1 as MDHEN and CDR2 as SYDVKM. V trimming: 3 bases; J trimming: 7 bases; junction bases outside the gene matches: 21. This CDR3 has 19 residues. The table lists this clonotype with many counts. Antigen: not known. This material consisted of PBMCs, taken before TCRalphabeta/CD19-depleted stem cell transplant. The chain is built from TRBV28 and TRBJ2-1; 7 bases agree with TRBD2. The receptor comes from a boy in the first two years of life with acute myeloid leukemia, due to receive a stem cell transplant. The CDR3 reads CASSFMKKGGRGSINEQFF. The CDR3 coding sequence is TGTGCCAGCAGTTTCATGAAAAAAGGTGGACGCGGGAGTATAAATGAGCAGTTCTTC. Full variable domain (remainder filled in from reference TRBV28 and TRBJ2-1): DVKVTQSSRYLVKRTGEKVFLECVQDMDHENMFWYRQDPGLGLRLIYFSYDVKMKEKGDIPEGYSVSREKKERFSLILESASTNQTSMYLCASSFMKKGGRGSINEQFFGPGTRLTVL.